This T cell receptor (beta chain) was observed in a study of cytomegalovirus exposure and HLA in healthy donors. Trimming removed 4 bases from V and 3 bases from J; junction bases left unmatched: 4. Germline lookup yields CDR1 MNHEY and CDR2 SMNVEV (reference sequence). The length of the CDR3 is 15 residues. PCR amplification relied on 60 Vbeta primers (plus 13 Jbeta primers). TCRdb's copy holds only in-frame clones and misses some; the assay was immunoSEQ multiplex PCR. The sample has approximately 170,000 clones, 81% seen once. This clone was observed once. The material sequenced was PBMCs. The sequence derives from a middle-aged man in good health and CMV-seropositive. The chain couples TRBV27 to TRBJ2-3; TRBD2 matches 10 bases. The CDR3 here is CASSWETSGTDTQYF. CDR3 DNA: TGTGCCAGCAGTTGGGAGACTAGCGGGACAGATACGCAGTATTTT.